This record covers a single T cell receptor beta chain. The PCR made use of 60 Vbeta and 13 Jbeta primers. TCRdb keeps only in-frame clones here, not all; method: immunoSEQ multiplex PCR. The sample comprises a few hundred thousand clones, about 80% of which are singletons, and about 0.3% rests with the top ten. The sample comes from a study of cytomegalovirus exposure and HLA in healthy donors. V was cut by 2 bases and J by 2 bases, with 6 bases left in between. The CDR3 totals 13 residues. Germline assignment: CDR1 SGHTA and CDR2 FQGTGA. V gene TRBV7-3 combines with J gene TRBJ1-1; D is ambiguous. The sequenced material came from PBMCs. The TCR was taken from a girl aged 2-15 years in good health and CMV-seronegative. This CDR3 is CASSLLFNTEAFF. The CDR3 DNA sequence: TGTGCCAGCAGCTTATTATTCAACACTGAAGCTTTCTTT. The full variable domain, rest sourced from reference TRBV7-3 and TRBJ1-1, is GAGVSQTPSNKVTEKGKYVELRCDPISGHTALYWYRQSLGQGPEFLIYFQGTGAADDSGLPNDRFFAVRPEGSVSTLKIQRTERGDSAVYLCASSLLFNTEAFFGQGTRLTVV.